At least ten counts were recorded for the clone carrying this T cell receptor (beta chain). The antigen remains undetermined. The length of the CDR3 is 11 residues. Deletions cut 7 bases from V and 3 bases from J, with 9 bases between. Germline CDR1 SQVTM, CDR2 ANQGSEA. The source of the sample is a study of T cells in Graves' hyperthyroidism and ophthalmopathy. Study observations and caveats: Ophthalmopathy got predicted by the model a median about six months before its onset.

Reasons for excluding patients were uncontrolled infection, other autoimmune disease, pregnancy or lactation. RNA transcripts gave rise to amplified TCR beta CDR3 regions. First-round RT-PCR with HTBI primers amplified the TCR CDR3 region. TCRdb redid the calling of the multiplex PCR reads with MiXCR, one entry per CDR3 protein. Among hundreds of thousands of distinct CDR3 sequences listed, over 35% were seen once. Sample: blood. The chain is built from TRBV29-1 and TRBJ1-1; weak D call: TRBD1 (5 bases). This clonotype originated in a man between 18 and 29 years old with Graves' hyperthyroidism. The chain's CDR3 is CSGDADTEAFF. CDR3 bases: TGCAGCGGGGACGCGGACACTGAAGCTTTCTTT.